This is a list of T cell receptor beta chains from one sample in a study of shared clonotypes between healthy human individuals. Here immunoSEQ multiplex PCR was the method, and the copy in TCRdb shows in-frame clones only, minus some. The table includes about 660,000 clones, around 67% detected once. Sequenced material: memory CD4+ T cells sorted from blood. These receptors originate from a woman aged 25 to 39 in good health. Each CDR3 is given without its conserved first and last residue.

v_gene	j_gene	CDR3aa
TRBV28	TRBJ2-5	ASSSPIRLAGVPETQY
TRBV4-1	TRBJ1-2	ASSQEAAGYGYT
TRBV30	TRBJ2-7	AWSVHLFEQY
TRBV28	TRBJ1-1	ASSGDRDNTEAF
TRBV5-1	TRBJ1-1	ASSRTGEAEAF
TRBV30	TRBJ2-6	AWSSSGANVLT
TRBV28	TRBJ2-1	ASSLGPVRLVNEQF
TRBV6-6	TRBJ1-2	ASSYLTKGDYGYT
TRBV7-9	TRBJ1-2	ASSPRQGFYGYT
TRBV7-3	TRBJ2-1	ASSTSSYNEQF
TRBV30	TRBJ1-1	AWKWWEGAF
TRBV7-8	TRBJ1-1	ASSQKRTGTGKAEAF
TRBV11-2	TRBJ2-1	ASSVLVNNEQF
TRBV11-2	TRBJ1-2	ASSQAFGYT
TRBV20-1	TRBJ1-2	RVRDGYT
TRBV5-6	TRBJ1-1	ASSRTGTTEAF
TRBV23-1	-	ASSQSTRGRDEQY
TRBV5-5	TRBJ1-5	ASSFLRDSNQPQH
TRBV9	TRBJ2-1	ASSVAWGNEQF
TRBV28	TRBJ2-5	ASRGHLQETQY
TRBV6-1	TRBJ1-3	ASDRSSGNTIY
TRBV6-1	TRBJ1-2	ASSEYDRDYGYT
TRBV5-1	TRBJ2-5	ASSSQLVKAQY
TRBV4-2	TRBJ2-2	ASSQELLAGVRPGELF
TRBV9	TRBJ2-7	ASSTGTGGYEQY
TRBV28	TRBJ2-7	ASKWSGRGGSYEQY
TRBV14	TRBJ2-6	ASSQGGRGEFTGANVLT
TRBV29-1	TRBJ2-5	SVGADTNFGTQY
TRBV2	TRBJ2-7	ASSEDHYEQY
TRBV4-2	TRBJ1-1	ASSQPGQRNTEAF
TRBV5-6	TRBJ2-4	ASSLVRVSIQY
TRBV11-3	TRBJ2-1	ASRSRTGRFSYNEQF
TRBV5-1	TRBJ2-3	ASSLHTDTQY
TRBV4-2	TRBJ2-5	ASSQDWQTQY
TRBV18	TRBJ1-5	ASSLLGDSNQPQH
TRBV7-2	TRBJ1-2	ASSSGGVMAGYT
TRBV6-1	TRBJ2-7	ASSEVWQNNYEQY
TRBV2	TRBJ2-2	ASGRELAGELF
TRBV7-2	TRBJ2-7	ASSTRGQVGREQY